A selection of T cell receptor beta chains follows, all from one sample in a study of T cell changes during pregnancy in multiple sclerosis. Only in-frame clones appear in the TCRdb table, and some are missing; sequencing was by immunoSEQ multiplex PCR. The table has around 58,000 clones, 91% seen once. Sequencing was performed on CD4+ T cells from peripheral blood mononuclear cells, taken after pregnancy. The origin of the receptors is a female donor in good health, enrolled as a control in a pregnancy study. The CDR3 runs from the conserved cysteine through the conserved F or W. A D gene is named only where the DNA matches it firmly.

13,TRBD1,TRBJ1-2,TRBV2,CASSLTGQDGYTF
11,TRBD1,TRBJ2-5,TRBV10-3,CATTGEETQYF
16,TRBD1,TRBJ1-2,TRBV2,CASTSSTGGLNYGYTF
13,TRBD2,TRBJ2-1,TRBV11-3,CASSPRTSREQFF
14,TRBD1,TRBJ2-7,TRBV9,CASSVEGTVPEQYF
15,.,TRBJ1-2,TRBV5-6,CASSPPFSRAHGYTF
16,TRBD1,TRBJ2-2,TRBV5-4,CASSRGGQGRSGELFF
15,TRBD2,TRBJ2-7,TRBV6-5,CASSYSRGGAYEQYF
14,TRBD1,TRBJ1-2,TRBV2,CAFKAGTGYYGYTF
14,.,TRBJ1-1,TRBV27,CASSFSTVGTEAFF
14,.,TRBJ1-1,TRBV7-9,CASRNLGGATEAFF
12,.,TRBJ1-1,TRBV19,CASSPLDREAFF
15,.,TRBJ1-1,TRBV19,CASSIPGRAKPEAFF
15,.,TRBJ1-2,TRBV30,CAWSRSGQLNYGYTF
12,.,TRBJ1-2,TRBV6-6,CASSYEQYGYTF
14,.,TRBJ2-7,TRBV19,CASLEGAGGDEQYF
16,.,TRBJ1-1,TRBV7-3,CASSLGGDVGNTEAFF
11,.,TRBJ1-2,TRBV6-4,CARALNYGYTF
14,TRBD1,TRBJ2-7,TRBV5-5,CASSGGQGSYEQYF
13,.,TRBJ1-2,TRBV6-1,CASSENGVYGYTF
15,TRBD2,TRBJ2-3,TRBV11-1,CASSLTAGGSDTQYF
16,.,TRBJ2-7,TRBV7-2,CASSSSGTRPTYEQYF
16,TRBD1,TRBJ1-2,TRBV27,CASSLSQRQGARGYTF
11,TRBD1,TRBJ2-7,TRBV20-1,CSGTVTYEQYF